The 25 T cell receptor beta chains below come from one sample, sequenced in a study of OX40 agonist ivuxolimab in advanced cancers. Clones were read by immunoSEQ multiplex PCR, and TCRdb kept only the in-frame ones, dropping some. The data show about 81,000 clones, with more than 75% seen just once and approximately 0.45% held by the top ten. The source material was CD4+ or CD8+ T cells sorted from blood, sampled in a trial of the OX40 agonist ivuxolimab. The receptors derive from an adult with an advanced solid tumor such as melanoma, head and neck, liver or kidney cancer.

The chain recombines TRBV18 with TRBJ2-7; TRBD1 matches at 8 bases. With 4 bases clipped from V and 2 bases from J, the junction kept 4 bases outside the gene matches. The germline CDR1 and CDR2 sequences are KGHSH and LQKENI. The CDR3 has 14 residues. CDR3 sequence: CASSRDRGPYEQYF. The DNA for the CDR3 is TGTGCCAGCTCACGAGACAGGGGTCCCTACGAGCAGTACTTC.

The gene calls are TRBV2 and TRBJ2-6; D unclear. This CDR3 has 13 amino acids. Germline CDR1 is SNHLY and CDR2 is FYNNEI. V was pared by 11 bases and J by 0 bases, with 8 bases between. The CDR3, as DNA: TGTGCCGGAGATCGCTCTGGGGCCAACGTCCTGACTTTC. This translates into CAGDRSGANVLTF.

The rearrangement joins TRBV5-1 to TRBJ1-3; D not certain. The CDR3 consists of 14 residues. The ends were cut back, 4 bases at V and 2 bases at J, with 10 bases in the middle. Germline V CDR1 and CDR2: SGHRS, YFSETQ. The chain's CDR3 is CASSRRAPGNTIYF. The CDR3 region has the DNA TGCGCCAGCAGCCGGCGGGCACCTGGAAACACCATATATTTT.

This chain links TRBV6-5 with TRBJ1-3; D remains unclear. The CDR3 is made up of 14 amino acids. The V end was cut by 8 bases, the J end by 0 bases, with 11 bases between. Looked up from germline, CDR1 is MNHEY and CDR2 is SVGAGI. As DNA, the CDR3 is TGTGCCAGCTCCCTGTGGGACTCTGGAAACACCATATATTTT. Its protein is CASSLWDSGNTIYF.

The chain couples TRBV2 to TRBJ1-2, with D unclear. The CDR3 runs 15 residues. In germline, CDR1 is SNHLY, CDR2 FYNNEI. V lost 2 bases, J lost 0 bases, and 10 bases lay in between. The CDR3 is CASSETVGANYGYTF. CDR3 nucleotides: TGTGCCAGCAGTGAAACGGTCGGAGCTAACTATGGCTACACCTTC.

V usage is TRBV29-1 and J usage is TRBJ1-6, with D maybe TRBD1 (6 bases). This CDR3 comprises 13 residues. Germline-derived CDR1 and CDR2 are SQVTM and ANQGSEA. Trimming left V 4 bases short and J 7 bases short, with 11 bases between. As DNA, the CDR3 is TGCAGCGTTGGGACAGACGTAAATTCACCCCTCCACTTT. As protein: CSVGTDVNSPLHF. Full variable domain (missing parts from reference TRBV29-1 and TRBJ1-6): SAVISQKPSRDICQRGTSLTIQCQVDSQVTMMFWYRQQPGQSLTLIATANQGSEATYESGFVIDKFPISRPNLTFSTLTVSNMSPEDSSIYLCSVGTDVNSPLHFGNGTRLTVT.

This sequence joins TRBV27 and TRBJ2-7; 7 bases are shared with TRBD2. The CDR3 length is 15 residues. The V gene's germline CDR1 is MNHEY and CDR2 SMNVEV (reference sequence). Trimming cost V 3 bases and J 3 bases; bases outside gene matches: 8. The CDR3 here is CASSFKRGGDYEQYF. The CDR3 nucleotides read TGTGCCAGCAGTTTTAAGAGGGGAGGGGACTACGAGCAGTACTTC.

The gene calls are TRBV5-1 and TRBJ2-2; D ambiguous. CDR3 length: 14 residues. V was cut by 1 base and J by 6 bases, with 10 bases left in between. Germline assignment: CDR1 SGHRS and CDR2 YFSETQ. The DNA for the CDR3 is TGCGCCAGCAGCTTGATAGGGTCGTCCGGGGAGCTGTTTTTT. This codes for CASSLIGSSGELFF.

The V call is TRBV5-1, the J call TRBJ2-5; D is uncertain. CDR1 is SGHRS, CDR2 YFSETQ, per germline. V lost 3 bases, J lost 4 bases, and 4 bases lay in between. CDR3 size: 11 residues. CDR3 in amino acids: CASSSRETQYF. In DNA, the CDR3 is TGCGCCAGCAGCTCCCGAGAGACCCAGTACTTC.

V is TRBV7-3 and J is TRBJ2-5, with D tentatively TRBD1 (6 bases). V was clipped by 2 bases and J by 3 bases, with 10 bases between them. Germline V gene lookup returns CDR1 SGHTA and CDR2 FQGTGA. The CDR3 runs 14 residues. The CDR3 sequence: CASSLGAGEETQYF. CDR3 sequence (DNA): TGTGCCAGCAGCTTAGGGGCAGGGGAAGAGACCCAGTACTTC.

This rearrangement joins TRBV7-8 to TRBJ2-1; D possibly corresponds to TRBD2 (6 bases). Germline CDR1 reads SGHVS; CDR2 reads FQNEAQ. The germline V and J ends were trimmed by 4 bases and 2 bases, with 12 bases remaining between them. This CDR3 has 15 residues. CDR3 nucleotide sequence: TGTGCCAGCAGCTGGAGTGGGGAGGCCTACAATGAGCAGTTCTTC. This sequence encodes CASSWSGEAYNEQFF.

The count of this clone is one. The chain employs TRBV5-1 and TRBJ1-4; 7 positions agree with TRBD1. Germline CDR1 is SGHRS and CDR2 is YFSETQ. V was pared by 0 bases and J by 10 bases, with 6 bases of the junction left unmatched. CDR3 size: 14 residues. This chain's CDR3 is CASSLERSGGKLFF. The CDR3 nucleotides are TGCGCCAGCAGCTTGGAGCGGTCAGGGGGAAAACTGTTTTTT.

The V gene is TRBV11-2, the J gene TRBJ2-2, with D maybe TRBD2 (5 bases). Trimming stripped 4 bases from V and 2 bases from J, with 17 bases between. Germline CDR1 is SGHAT and CDR2 is FQNNGV. The length of the CDR3 is 17 residues. The CDR3 spells CASSSSPDWINTGELFF. The CDR3 bases are TGTGCCAGCAGCTCCTCCCCGGACTGGATCAACACCGGGGAGCTGTTTTTT.

The chain combines TRBV6-1 with TRBJ1-1, with D perhaps matching TRBD1 (6 bases). Germline CDR1 reads MNHNS; CDR2 reads SASEGT. The CDR3 loop spans 13 amino acids. V was cut by 4 bases and J by 6 bases, with 12 bases left in between. The CDR3 DNA reads as TGTGCCAGCAGTGCTACAGGGTATCCTGAAGCTTTCTTT. Encoded protein: CASSATGYPEAFF.

J is TRBJ1-2 and V is TRBV7-9, with no clear D. The CDR3 loop spans 13 amino acids. Germline values: CDR1 SEHNR, CDR2 FQNEAQ (reference sequence). Trimming took 3 bases from V and 0 from J, leaving 5 bases between them. The CDR3 coding sequence is TGTGCCAGCAGCTTGGGAACTAACTATGGCTACACCTTC. Translation: CASSLGTNYGYTF.

This chain joins TRBV7-3 and TRBJ2-2; D unclear. The V gene's germline CDR1 is SGHTA and CDR2 FQGTGA. The CDR3 covers 13 residues. V was cut by 5 bases and J by 7 bases, with 11 bases left in between. This CDR3 reads CASSPQVGGELFF. In nucleotides, the CDR3 is TGTGCCAGCAGCCCCCAGGTGGGCGGGGAGCTGTTTTTT.

This clone appeared once. V is TRBV7-2 and J is TRBJ1-2; D gene ambiguous. Germline CDR1 and CDR2: SGHTA and FQGNSA. This CDR3 contains 13 residues. V dropped 2 bases and J dropped 0 bases, with 4 bases sitting between them. The CDR3 sequence is CASSLPANYGYTF. DNA for the CDR3: TGTGCCAGCAGCTTACCAGCTAACTATGGCTACACCTTC.

There are a few counts of this clone. The J gene is TRBJ2-7, the V gene TRBV11-2; D call uncertain. V was pared by 5 bases and J by 2 bases, with 16 bases between. The CDR3 is 15 residues long. Germline CDR1 is SGHAT and CDR2 is FQNNGV. CDR3 residues: CASSRSTGSAYEQYF. The CDR3 nucleotides are TGTGCCAGCAGCAGGAGTACGGGCAGTGCCTACGAGCAGTACTTC.

The rearrangement links TRBV5-1 to TRBJ2-1; tentatively, D is TRBD2 (6 bases). The CDR3 contains 15 residues. Germline CDR1 reads SGHRS; CDR2 reads YFSETQ. The V end was cut by 6 bases, the J end by 8 bases, with 21 bases between. CDR3 region: CASNFGEADEDEQFF. For the CDR3, the DNA is TGCGCCAGCAACTTTGGGGAGGCAGACGAAGATGAGCAGTTCTTC. Combining the CDR3 with reference TRBV5-1 and TRBJ2-1 gives the whole variable domain KAGVTQTPRYLIKTRGQQVTLSCSPISGHRSVSWYQQTPGQGLQFLFEYFSETQRNKGNFPGRFSGRQFSNSRSEMNVSTLELGDSALYLCASNFGEADEDEQFFGPGTRLTVL.

This chain connects TRBV7-3 to TRBJ1-5, with D possibly matching TRBD1 (5 bases). V was trimmed by 2 bases and J by 5 bases, leaving 10 bases between them. This CDR3 comprises 14 residues. CDR1 SGHTA and CDR2 FQGTGA come from the germline V gene. The CDR3 bases are TGTGCCAGCAGCTTAGTTGGGGGGGATCAGCCCCAGCATTTT. Amino acid sequence: CASSLVGGDQPQHF.

The chain couples TRBV7-2 to TRBJ1-4, with 9 bases matching TRBD1. CDR1 and CDR2 from the germline V gene are SGHTA and FQGNSA. V dropped 1 base and J dropped 4; count of bases not matched to a gene: 4. This CDR3 has 16 residues. The CDR3, as DNA: TGTGCCAGCAGCTTAGGGGCGGGACAGGGTAATGAAAAACTGTTTTTT. Amino acids: CASSLGAGQGNEKLFF.

The V gene is TRBV10-2, the J gene TRBJ1-1, with D possibly being TRBD1 (6 bases). Germline CDR1 reads WSHSY; CDR2 reads SAAADI. The CDR3 totals 13 residues. The ends were cut back, 4 bases at V and 8 bases at J, with 14 bases in the middle. Here the CDR3 DNA reads TGCGCCAGCAGTGTCCCACACGGGACAGAAGCTTTCTTT. Translated, it gives CASSVPHGTEAFF.

The chain combines TRBV11-1 with TRBJ1-1, with D unresolved. The V end lost 7 bases, the J end lost 5 bases, and 20 bases lay between the germline ends. Germline V gene lookup returns CDR1 SGHAT and CDR2 FQDESV (reference sequence). The CDR3 is made up of 15 amino acids. CDR3 nucleotides: TGTGCCAGCACCCCGAGGTTGACTAGAGGGACTGAAGCTTTCTTT. Translating it yields CASTPRLTRGTEAFF.

This sequence joins TRBV25-1 and TRBJ1-3; tentative D call: TRBD1 (6 bases). V gave up 6 bases and J gave up 2 bases, with 11 bases separating them. The V gene's germline CDR1 is MGHDK and CDR2 SYGVNS. There are 14 residues in the CDR3. The CDR3 sequence is CASSTGLAGNTIYF. In nucleotides, the CDR3 is TGTGCCAGCAGCACAGGGTTGGCTGGAAACACCATATATTTT.

The chain couples TRBV10-3 to TRBJ1-1; no firm D call. Germline V gene data show CDR1 as ENHRY and CDR2 as SYGVKD. The CDR3 loop spans 16 amino acids. V lost 4 bases to trimming and J lost 3 bases, with 18 bases between them. Here the CDR3 reads CAISGRAGARDTEAFF. As DNA, the CDR3 is TGTGCCATCAGTGGGAGGGCCGGCGCTAGGGACACTGAAGCTTTCTTT.